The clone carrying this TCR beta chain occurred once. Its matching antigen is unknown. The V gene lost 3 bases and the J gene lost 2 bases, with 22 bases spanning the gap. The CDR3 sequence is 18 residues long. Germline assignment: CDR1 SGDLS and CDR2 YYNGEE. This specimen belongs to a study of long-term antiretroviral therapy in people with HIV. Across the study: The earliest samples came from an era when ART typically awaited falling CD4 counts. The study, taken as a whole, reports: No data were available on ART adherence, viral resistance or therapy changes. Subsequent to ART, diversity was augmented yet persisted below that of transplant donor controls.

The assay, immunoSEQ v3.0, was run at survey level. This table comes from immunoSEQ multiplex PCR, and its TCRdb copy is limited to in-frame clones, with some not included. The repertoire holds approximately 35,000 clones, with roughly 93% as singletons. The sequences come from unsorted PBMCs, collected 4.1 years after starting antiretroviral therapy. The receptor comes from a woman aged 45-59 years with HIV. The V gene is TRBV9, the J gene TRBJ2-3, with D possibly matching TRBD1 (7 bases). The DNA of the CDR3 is TGTGCCAGCAGCGCGGGGGACAACAGGGGTGGAAACACAGATACGCAGTATTTT. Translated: CASSAGDNRGGNTDTQYF.